Listed below are T cell receptor beta chains from one sample, sequenced in a study of CD8 T cells in Susac syndrome. MiXCR, run by TCRdb on the immunoSEQ multiplex PCR reads, gives a single entry per CDR3 protein. Altogether 190,000 or so distinct CDR3 sequences are present, over 90% being singletons, with the ten largest covering about 0.096%. The specimen sequenced was CD4+ T cells from PBMCs. All receptors come from a human donor with multiple sclerosis. Both conserved end residues are part of each CDR3. Each record gives: CDR3 DNA, CDR3 protein, clone size, V gene, J gene, D gene. The D gene is left open where the match is weak. The size of a clone is reported for some rows only, either as once, few or many, or as a class for expanded clones.

CDR3 DNA: TGTGCCTGGAGTTACGGGGGGGAGACCCAGTACTTC
CDR3 protein: CAWSYGGETQYF
clone size: NA
V gene: TRBV30
J gene: TRBJ2-5
D gene: TRBD2

CDR3 DNA: TGTGCCAGCAGTCCTTTTTATCCGAATTCACCCCTCCACTTT
CDR3 protein: CASSPFYPNSPLHF
clone size: NA
V gene: TRBV6-1
J gene: TRBJ1-6
D gene: NA

CDR3 DNA: TGCAGTGCCCCAGGGCGGGAGTCGGATACGCAGTATTTT
CDR3 protein: CSAPGRESDTQYF
clone size: NA
V gene: TRBV20-1
J gene: TRBJ2-3
D gene: TRBD2

CDR3 DNA: TGTGCCAGCAGCTTAGCGGGGCCTCCAAGGGGGGCCAACGTCCTGACTTTC
CDR3 protein: CASSLAGPPRGANVLTF
clone size: NA
V gene: TRBV7-9
J gene: TRBJ2-6
D gene: NA

CDR3 DNA: TGTGCCAGCAGCCAAGCCTCTAGCGGGAGTTTTAAGACCCAGTACTTC
CDR3 protein: CASSQASSGSFKTQYF
clone size: NA
V gene: TRBV14
J gene: TRBJ2-5
D gene: TRBD2

CDR3 DNA: TGCAGTGCTAGAACATTAGCGGGTTCCTACAATGAGCAGTTCTTC
CDR3 protein: CSARTLAGSYNEQFF
clone size: NA
V gene: TRBV20-1
J gene: TRBJ2-1
D gene: TRBD2

CDR3 DNA: TGCGCCAGCACCGGCCACAGGTTCCCCTTAGGTGGGCAGTACTTC
CDR3 protein: CASTGHRFPLGGQYF
clone size: NA
V gene: TRBV23-1
J gene: TRBJ2-7
D gene: NA

CDR3 DNA: TGTGCCAGCACCAAGGGACTGACGAATTCACCCCTCCACTTT
CDR3 protein: CASTKGLTNSPLHF
clone size: NA
V gene: TRBV6-5
J gene: TRBJ1-6
D gene: NA

CDR3 DNA: TGCAGCGTTATCGGGACCCCGGGAGGGCCCCAGCATTTT
CDR3 protein: CSVIGTPGGPQHF
clone size: NA
V gene: TRBV29-1
J gene: TRBJ1-5
D gene: NA

CDR3 DNA: TGTGCCAGCAGCGTAGAGCCCCACGAAACTGAAGCTTTCTTT
CDR3 protein: CASSVEPHETEAFF
clone size: NA
V gene: TRBV9
J gene: TRBJ1-1
D gene: NA

CDR3 DNA: TGCAGCGTCGAACAGGGGTCCTATGGCTACACCTTC
CDR3 protein: CSVEQGSYGYTF
clone size: NA
V gene: TRBV29-1
J gene: TRBJ1-2
D gene: TRBD1

CDR3 DNA: TGTGCCAGCAGCCCAAGGGAACATGAAGCTTTCTTT
CDR3 protein: CASSPREHEAFF
clone size: NA
V gene: TRBV11-3
J gene: TRBJ1-1
D gene: NA

CDR3 DNA: TGCAGTGCTAGAGATCATCCGGACTATGGCTACACCTTC
CDR3 protein: CSARDHPDYGYTF
clone size: NA
V gene: TRBV20-1
J gene: TRBJ1-2
D gene: NA

CDR3 DNA: TGTGCCAGCAGGCAGGGGGCAGGGCAGTACTTC
CDR3 protein: CASRQGAGQYF
clone size: once
V gene: TRBV2
J gene: TRBJ2-7
D gene: TRBD1

CDR3 DNA: TGCAGCGTTGGAGGAGGGAATGGCTACACCTTC
CDR3 protein: CSVGGGNGYTF
clone size: once
V gene: TRBV29-1
J gene: TRBJ1-2
D gene: NA

CDR3 DNA: TGCAGTGCGCAAAGCGGGGGGGCCAGGGGCAAAAACATTCAGTACTTC
CDR3 protein: CSAQSGGARGKNIQYF
clone size: NA
V gene: TRBV20-1
J gene: TRBJ2-4
D gene: TRBD2

CDR3 DNA: TGCAGTGCTAGTCTCAGCAACACTGAAGCTTTCTTT
CDR3 protein: CSASLSNTEAFF
clone size: NA
V gene: TRBV20-1
J gene: TRBJ1-1
D gene: NA

CDR3 DNA: TGCAGTGCTAGCCGGTTGCGCTCCTCTGGCACCGGGGAGCTGTTTTTT
CDR3 protein: CSASRLRSSGTGELFF
clone size: NA
V gene: TRBV20-1
J gene: TRBJ2-2
D gene: NA

CDR3 DNA: TGTGCCAGCAGTTCTTACAGGGATACAGTTCAGCCCCAGCATTTT
CDR3 protein: CASSSYRDTVQPQHF
clone size: NA
V gene: TRBV5-6
J gene: TRBJ1-5
D gene: NA

CDR3 DNA: TGTGCCACCGCGACAGGTTCCTACGAGCAGTACTTC
CDR3 protein: CATATGSYEQYF
clone size: NA
V gene: TRBV24-1
J gene: TRBJ2-7
D gene: NA

CDR3 DNA: TGTGCCAGCAGCTCTACCCGGGGCAGGGATACGCAGTATTTT
CDR3 protein: CASSSTRGRDTQYF
clone size: few
V gene: TRBV11-1
J gene: TRBJ2-3
D gene: NA

CDR3 DNA: TGTGCCTGGAGTGCCCTGACTAGCGGGGGGAATAGGCCCCAGTACTTC
CDR3 protein: CAWSALTSGGNRPQYF
clone size: NA
V gene: TRBV30
J gene: TRBJ2-5
D gene: TRBD2

CDR3 DNA: TGTGCCAGCAGCCCCCAGGGGGACGGACTAGCGGGACGGAGGCAGTTCTTC
CDR3 protein: CASSPQGDGLAGRRQFF
clone size: NA
V gene: TRBV9
J gene: TRBJ2-1
D gene: TRBD2

CDR3 DNA: TGTGCCAGCAGAGACCATCCGGGACAGGGTAGCTACGAGCAGTACTTC
CDR3 protein: CASRDHPGQGSYEQYF
clone size: NA
V gene: TRBV9
J gene: TRBJ2-7
D gene: TRBD1

CDR3 DNA: TGCAGCTGCTCGTGGACAGCGAGCTCCTACGAGCAGTACTTC
CDR3 protein: CSCSWTASSYEQYF
clone size: NA
V gene: TRBV29-1
J gene: TRBJ2-7
D gene: NA

CDR3 DNA: TGCAGCGCCGGTTATAGCGGGAGCTCGGAGACCCAGTACTTC
CDR3 protein: CSAGYSGSSETQYF
clone size: NA
V gene: TRBV29-1
J gene: TRBJ2-5
D gene: TRBD2

CDR3 DNA: TGCAGTGCCCTTCCTCACAGGGGACGAGACTACTACGAGCAGTACTTC
CDR3 protein: CSALPHRGRDYYEQYF
clone size: once
V gene: TRBV20-1
J gene: TRBJ2-7
D gene: TRBD1

CDR3 DNA: TGCAGCGTTGGGGACGGATCCTACGAGCAGTACTTC
CDR3 protein: CSVGDGSYEQYF
clone size: once
V gene: TRBV29-1
J gene: TRBJ2-7
D gene: NA

CDR3 DNA: TGCAGTGCTAGTTTGGGACATTATGAAAAACTGTTTTTT
CDR3 protein: CSASLGHYEKLFF
clone size: NA
V gene: TRBV20-1
J gene: TRBJ1-4
D gene: NA

CDR3 DNA: TGTGCCAGCAGCGAACCGGCGAGGGGGCATGGTGAGCAGTACTTC
CDR3 protein: CASSEPARGHGEQYF
clone size: once
V gene: TRBV5-4
J gene: TRBJ2-7
D gene: TRBD1

CDR3 DNA: TGCAGCGCTCGGGCCACAGCGAACACTGAAGCTTTCTTT
CDR3 protein: CSARATANTEAFF
clone size: few
V gene: TRBV29-1
J gene: TRBJ1-1
D gene: NA

CDR3 DNA: TGTGCCAGTAGTCCCGGGGCGTATACTGAAGCTTTCTTT
CDR3 protein: CASSPGAYTEAFF
clone size: NA
V gene: TRBV19
J gene: TRBJ1-1
D gene: NA

CDR3 DNA: TGTGCCAGCAGCCAAGAGGCTTCTGGGCCCCAGGAGACCCAGTACTTC
CDR3 protein: CASSQEASGPQETQYF
clone size: NA
V gene: TRBV4-2
J gene: TRBJ2-5
D gene: NA

CDR3 DNA: TGTGCCTGGAGTGTAATAGCGGGGAGTATCGGGGAGCTGTTTTTT
CDR3 protein: CAWSVIAGSIGELFF
clone size: NA
V gene: TRBV30
J gene: TRBJ2-2
D gene: TRBD2

CDR3 DNA: TGCGCCAGCAGCTCGCGTCCGGGACAGACCCAAGAGACCCAGTACTTC
CDR3 protein: CASSSRPGQTQETQYF
clone size: NA
V gene: TRBV5-1
J gene: TRBJ2-5
D gene: TRBD1

CDR3 DNA: TGTGCCAGCAGCTTGTTAACAAAAAACAATGAGCAGTTCTTC
CDR3 protein: CASSLLTKNNEQFF
clone size: NA
V gene: TRBV5-4
J gene: TRBJ2-1
D gene: NA

CDR3 DNA: TGTGCCAGCAGTCCTTACGCTTACAATGAGCAGTTCTTC
CDR3 protein: CASSPYAYNEQFF
clone size: NA
V gene: TRBV12-3/TRBV12-4
J gene: TRBJ2-1
D gene: NA

CDR3 DNA: TGCGCCAGCGGTGGCGGGAGAGGATCCTACGAGCAGTACTTC
CDR3 protein: CASGGGRGSYEQYF
clone size: once
V gene: TRBV5-1
J gene: TRBJ2-7
D gene: TRBD2

CDR3 DNA: TGCGCCAGCAGCGTGGGGACAGGCCCGATCGATCGAATGAACACTGAAGCTTTCTTT
CDR3 protein: CASSVGTGPIDRMNTEAFF
clone size: NA
V gene: TRBV5-1
J gene: TRBJ1-1
D gene: TRBD1

CDR3 DNA: TGCGCCAGCAGCTTGGAGCCAGGGACTTATGAAAAACTGTTTTTT
CDR3 protein: CASSLEPGTYEKLFF
clone size: NA
V gene: TRBV5-1
J gene: TRBJ1-4
D gene: NA

CDR3 DNA: TGCAGTGCTAGAGAGGAGGGAGATACGCAGTATTTT
CDR3 protein: CSAREEGDTQYF
clone size: NA
V gene: TRBV20-1
J gene: TRBJ2-3
D gene: NA

CDR3 DNA: TGTGCCTGGAGTGTACGGGGCGGGACGCAGTACTTC
CDR3 protein: CAWSVRGGTQYF
clone size: NA
V gene: TRBV30
J gene: TRBJ2-7
D gene: NA

CDR3 DNA: TGTGCCAGCAGCGTACCCGGGGATACCACTGAAGCTTTCTTT
CDR3 protein: CASSVPGDTTEAFF
clone size: NA
V gene: TRBV13
J gene: TRBJ1-1
D gene: NA

CDR3 DNA: TGTGCCAGCATCCAGGGAACAGGCCGGGGGGGTCGTGGAGGCTACACCTTC
CDR3 protein: CASIQGTGRGGRGGYTF
clone size: NA
V gene: TRBV11-2
J gene: TRBJ1-2
D gene: NA

CDR3 DNA: TGTGCCAGCAGCGGAGGAAGGACTAGCGGGATTCGGGAGCAGTACTTC
CDR3 protein: CASSGGRTSGIREQYF
clone size: NA
V gene: TRBV14
J gene: TRBJ2-7
D gene: TRBD2

CDR3 DNA: TGCGCCAGCATACGAGGGAATGGGTTAGATACGCAGTATTTT
CDR3 protein: CASIRGNGLDTQYF
clone size: NA
V gene: TRBV5-1
J gene: TRBJ2-3
D gene: NA

CDR3 DNA: TGTGCCAGCAGCCGCGGTCTATGGATCAATGAGCAGTTCTTC
CDR3 protein: CASSRGLWINEQFF
clone size: NA
V gene: TRBV6-2/TRBV6-3
J gene: TRBJ2-1
D gene: NA

CDR3 DNA: TGTGCCAGCAGTGTCCAGGGAGGTGGCTACACCTTC
CDR3 protein: CASSVQGGGYTF
clone size: NA
V gene: TRBV25-1
J gene: TRBJ1-2
D gene: NA

CDR3 DNA: TGTGCCAGCAGTGAATATTTGAACACTGAAGCTTTCTTT
CDR3 protein: CASSEYLNTEAFF
clone size: once
V gene: TRBV25-1
J gene: TRBJ1-1
D gene: NA

CDR3 DNA: TGTGCCATAGGGGGACAGGGAGATGGCTACACCTTC
CDR3 protein: CAIGGQGDGYTF
clone size: NA
V gene: TRBV3-1
J gene: TRBJ1-2
D gene: TRBD1

CDR3 DNA: TGTGCCAGCAGCCGACTAGCGGGTACCTACGAGCAGTACTTC
CDR3 protein: CASSRLAGTYEQYF
clone size: NA
V gene: TRBV3-1
J gene: TRBJ2-7
D gene: TRBD2

CDR3 DNA: TGTGCCAGCAGACCTCAAGCGAGCGGGGGGCGGGGCGATACGCAGTATTTT
CDR3 protein: CASRPQASGGRGDTQYF
clone size: NA
V gene: TRBV28
J gene: TRBJ2-3
D gene: TRBD2

CDR3 DNA: TGTGCCAGTAGTGACCTACAAGCATCAGATACGCAGTATTTT
CDR3 protein: CASSDLQASDTQYF
clone size: NA
V gene: TRBV19
J gene: TRBJ2-3
D gene: NA

CDR3 DNA: TGCAGTGCGATCCGGGACAACTACGAGCAGTACTTC
CDR3 protein: CSAIRDNYEQYF
clone size: NA
V gene: TRBV20-1
J gene: TRBJ2-7
D gene: NA

CDR3 DNA: TGTGCCAGCAGATTAGAATTGGGGGCCAGCTCCTACGAGCAGTACTTC
CDR3 protein: CASRLELGASSYEQYF
clone size: once
V gene: TRBV7-2
J gene: TRBJ2-7
D gene: NA

CDR3 DNA: TGTGCCAGCAGTGCTCCGAACAGGGGGAAGACTGAAGCTTTCTTT
CDR3 protein: CASSAPNRGKTEAFF
clone size: NA
V gene: TRBV27
J gene: TRBJ1-1
D gene: TRBD1

CDR3 DNA: TGCGCCAGCAGCCACGAGACAGGGGTGGGTGGCTACACCTTC
CDR3 protein: CASSHETGVGGYTF
clone size: few
V gene: TRBV5-1
J gene: TRBJ1-2
D gene: TRBD1